This entry describes one T cell receptor beta chain. What it recognizes is unknown. The data belong to a study of OX40 agonist ivuxolimab in advanced cancers. As for the study in general: Of mixed ages from about 23 to 85 and averaging around 60 years, the group was about 80% male. Of the patients, three showed partial responses, one with hepatocellular carcinoma and two with cutaneous melanoma. Overall study results and limits: Clonal expansion from baseline to week 6 occurred in both CD4+ and CD8+ T cells. Low clonal expansion, among the lowest seen, marked partial responders at 0.1-3.0 mg/kg.

Trimming removed 0 bases from V and 4 bases from J, with 15 bases in between. The germline gives CDR1 MNHNS, CDR2 SASEGT. This CDR3 has 16 amino acids. TCRdb keeps only in-frame clones here, not all; method: immunoSEQ multiplex PCR. The data show some 80,000 clones, 85% to 90% seen once. The source material was CD4+ or CD8+ T cells sorted from blood, sampled in a trial of the OX40 agonist ivuxolimab. The chain uses TRBV6-1 and TRBJ1-2; D gene unclear. The clonotype originates from an adult with an advanced solid tumor such as melanoma, head and neck, liver or kidney cancer. CDR3: CASSEAGSSEVYGYTF. The CDR3, as DNA: TGTGCCAGCAGTGAAGCGGGCTCCTCGGAGGTCTATGGCTACACCTTC.